A selection of T cell receptor beta chains follows, all from one sample in a study of T cell changes during pregnancy in multiple sclerosis. Clones were sequenced by immunoSEQ multiplex PCR, and TCRdb holds only the in-frame ones, with some missing. The sample has 70,000 to 95,000 clones, over 75% seen once. Material: peripheral blood, obtained before pregnancy. All receptors come from a female donor with multiple sclerosis, enrolled in a pregnancy study. The CDR3 runs from the conserved cysteine through the conserved F or W. Each record gives: V gene, J gene, D gene, clone size, CDR3 length, CDR3 DNA, CDR3 protein. D genes are given only for firm matches. Part of the rows lack a size; the others show once, few, many or a class for expanded clones.

TRBV9	TRBJ2-4	TRBD2	NA	19	TGTGCCAGCAGCCCCCAGGGACTAGCGGGGGGGCAGGGCAAAAACATTCAGTACTTC	CASSPQGLAGGQGKNIQYF
TRBV19	TRBJ1-1	NA	once	15	TGTGCCAGTAGGATCGGGGGGGGGTGGGACACTGAAGCTTTCTTT	CASRIGGGWDTEAFF
TRBV27	TRBJ2-7	TRBD2	NA	15	TGTGCCAGCAGTTCCCTGGCGGGGGGGCTGTACGAGCAGTACTTC	CASSSLAGGLYEQYF
TRBV18	TRBJ1-5	NA	NA	15	TGTGCCAGCTCACCACCGGGCAGTAGCAATCAGCCCCAGCATTTT	CASSPPGSSNQPQHF
TRBV29-1	TRBJ1-6	TRBD1	few	14	TGCAGCGTTCGACAGGGGCGACATAATTCACCCCTCCACTTT	CSVRQGRHNSPLHF
TRBV7-9	TRBJ1-1	TRBD1	NA	13	TGTGCCAGCAGCAGCAGGGGGCGAACTGAAGCTTTCTTT	CASSSRGRTEAFF
TRBV4-1	TRBJ2-7	TRBD1	NA	15	TGCGCCAGCAGCCAAGGTCCGGACAGGGCGTACGAGCAGTACTTC	CASSQGPDRAYEQYF
TRBV12-5	TRBJ2-3	TRBD1	NA	14	TGTGCTAGTGGTTTCCAGGGGGCGGCAGATACGCAGTATTTT	CASGFQGAADTQYF
TRBV29-1	TRBJ1-2	TRBD1	NA	14	TGCAGCGTTGAAGACCCCTGGACAGGGGTCGGCTACACCTTC	CSVEDPWTGVGYTF
TRBV5-1	TRBJ2-7	TRBD2	NA	16	TGCGCCAGCAGCTTGGGGACTAGCGGGGGGGAGGACGAGCAGTACTTC	CASSLGTSGGEDEQYF
TRBV5-1	TRBJ1-1	NA	NA	14	TGCGCCAGCAGCTTTTTCCCAGGGGTCACTGAAGCTTTCTTT	CASSFFPGVTEAFF
TRBV7-3	TRBJ1-6	TRBD1	NA	14	TGTGCCAGCAGCCCCACAGGGGGCGATTCACCCCTCCACTTT	CASSPTGGDSPLHF
TRBV30	TRBJ2-7	NA	NA	12	TGTGCCTGGAGGGAACAGGGAGAAGAGCAGTACTTC	CAWREQGEEQYF
TRBV6-1	TRBJ2-7	TRBD1	NA	15	TGTGCCAGCAGTGAACGTGGGACAGGGTCCTACGAGCAGTACTTC	CASSERGTGSYEQYF
TRBV7-7	TRBJ2-1	NA	NA	18	TGTGCTAGCAGCACCTTCACCCCTGGGCACCTCACCTACAATGAGCAGTTCTTC	CASSTFTPGHLTYNEQFF
TRBV28	TRBJ2-7	NA	NA	14	TGTGCCAGCAGTCTCGCGGTGCGGACTCGAGAGCAGTACTTC	CASSLAVRTREQYF
TRBV5-4	TRBJ2-7	NA	NA	14	TGTGCCAGCAGTTCAGGACTGGAGGTCTACGAGCAGTACTTC	CASSSGLEVYEQYF
TRBV28	TRBJ1-5	NA	NA	14	TGTGCCAGCAGTTTGAAGCCTCCCTTCGTTCCCCAGCATTTT	CASSLKPPFVPQHF
TRBV5-1	TRBJ2-7	NA	NA	13	TGCGCCAGCAGCTTAGTGGAGGGAGTCGAGCAGTACTTC	CASSLVEGVEQYF
TRBV5-1	TRBJ2-7	TRBD1	NA	13	TGCGCCAGCAACAGGGGGAGAGAAAGCGAGCAGTACTTC	CASNRGRESEQYF
TRBV7-2	TRBJ2-7	TRBD2	NA	15	TGTGCCAGCAGCCTCAGGACTAGCGGGTCCTACGAGCAGTACTTC	CASSLRTSGSYEQYF
TRBV12-5	TRBJ1-5	NA	NA	13	TGTGCTAGTGGTTTTGGACTGGCTCAGCCCCAGCATTTT	CASGFGLAQPQHF
TRBV2	TRBJ2-3	TRBD2	NA	16	TGTGCCAGCAGTGAGGGGTTAGCGGGGGTTTCAGATACGCAGTATTTT	CASSEGLAGVSDTQYF
TRBV27	TRBJ1-1	NA	NA	13	TGTGCCAGCAGTGCATGGGCTCCTCCTGAAGCTTTCTTT	CASSAWAPPEAFF
TRBV6-6	TRBJ2-2	TRBD1	NA	14	TGTGCCAGCAGCCCGGGACAGCACACCGGGGAGCTGTTTTTT	CASSPGQHTGELFF
TRBV6-5	TRBJ2-1	TRBD1	NA	14	TGTGCCAGCAGTTTCAGGGGGCCTGACAATGAGCAGTTCTTC	CASSFRGPDNEQFF
TRBV2	TRBJ1-2	NA	NA	17	TGTGCCAGCAGTGAATCATCCCAGGCCTCCATCGTCTATGGCTACACCTTC	CASSESSQASIVYGYTF
TRBV15	TRBJ2-1	NA	NA	15	TGTGCCACCAGCAACAGGGCAATGCGGCTGAATGAGCAGTTCTTC	CATSNRAMRLNEQFF
TRBV2	TRBJ1-1	NA	NA	13	TGTGCCAGACCTCAGGCGCCAGCCACTGAAGCTTTCTTT	CARPQAPATEAFF
TRBV13	TRBJ1-2	NA	NA	14	TGTGCCAGCAGCTGGCAGGGTCGGGTGAGGGGCTACACCTTC	CASSWQGRVRGYTF
TRBV7-9	TRBJ2-7	NA	NA	8	TGTGCCAGCAGCTTGGAGAAATTC	CASSLEKF
TRBV15	TRBJ1-5	TRBD1	NA	14	TGTGCCACCAGCGGGGACAGGGGCAATCAGCCCCAGCATTTT	CATSGDRGNQPQHF
TRBV10-2	TRBJ2-2	TRBD1	NA	15	TGCGCCAGCAGTGCCTGGACAGGGCGGACCGGGGAGCTGTTTTTT	CASSAWTGRTGELFF
TRBV27	TRBJ1-2	TRBD1	NA	15	TGTGCCAGCAGTCCAAGACAGGGGAGCGGCTATGGCTACACCTTC	CASSPRQGSGYGYTF
TRBV30	TRBJ2-5	NA	NA	12	TGTGCCTGGATTCAGGGATCGGAGACCCAGTACTTC	CAWIQGSETQYF
TRBV27	TRBJ2-1	NA	few	13	TGTGCCAGCAGTGGTAACGCTAACAATGAGCAGTTCTTC	CASSGNANNEQFF
TRBV9	TRBJ1-3	NA	NA	18	TGTGCCAGCAGCGTAGGATTAATGTCGGGGGGCTTCGTAAACACCATATATTTT	CASSVGLMSGGFVNTIYF
TRBV7-6	TRBJ2-2	TRBD1	NA	16	TGTGCCAGCAGCCTGGCGGGACAGGGGGGGTCCGGGGAGCTGTTTTTT	CASSLAGQGGSGELFF
TRBV7-3	TRBJ2-3	NA	NA	14	TGTGCCAGCAGCGTCGGACTACAAACAGATACGCAGTATTTT	CASSVGLQTDTQYF
TRBV4-2	TRBJ1-5	NA	NA	18	TGTGCCAGCAGCCAGAGGACGGGAGGTTGGGGGGGGGATCAGCCCCAGCATTTT	CASSQRTGGWGGDQPQHF
TRBV6-6	TRBJ2-6	TRBD2	NA	13	TGTGCCAGCAGTTACTCGGGGGGGACGGCCCTGACTTTC	CASSYSGGTALTF
TRBV2	TRBJ1-5	TRBD1	NA	14	TGTGCCAGCAGTGAAGTCACAGGGGATCAGCCCCAGCATTTT	CASSEVTGDQPQHF
TRBV5-1	TRBJ2-1	TRBD1	NA	15	TGCGCCAGCAGCCCGACAGGGGACTCCTACAATGAGCAGTTCTTC	CASSPTGDSYNEQFF
TRBV7-2	TRBJ1-2	NA	NA	15	TGTGCCAGCAGTTCTACTGGGACTGCCAACTATGGCTACACCTTC	CASSSTGTANYGYTF
TRBV11-3	TRBJ1-1	NA	NA	13	TGTGCCAGCAGCTTAGAGAGGAACACTGAAGCTTTCTTT	CASSLERNTEAFF
TRBV29-1	TRBJ2-1	NA	NA	15	TGCAGCGTTCTCAGGGGTGGAAGCTCCTACAATGAGCAGTTCTTC	CSVLRGGSSYNEQFF
TRBV9	TRBJ2-7	NA	NA	16	TGTGCCAGCAGCGTAGGTCCCGCAGGTTACTCCTACGAGCAGTACTTC	CASSVGPAGYSYEQYF
TRBV10-1	TRBJ2-3	NA	few	14	TGCGCCAGCAGTGATGAACAGCACACAGATACGCAGTATTTT	CASSDEQHTDTQYF
TRBV7-6	TRBJ2-1	NA	NA	14	TGTGCCAGCAGTCGCCCCGGTGTCTACAATGAGCAGTTCTTC	CASSRPGVYNEQFF